These T cell receptor beta chains were read from a single sample in a study of cytomegalovirus exposure and HLA in healthy donors. Here immunoSEQ multiplex PCR was the method, and the copy in TCRdb shows in-frame clones only, minus some. The sample yields 300,000 to 400,000 clones, 80% to 90% seen once. Material: PBMCs. Every receptor here comes from a woman younger than 35 in good health and CMV-seronegative. The CDR3 runs from the conserved cysteine through the conserved F or W. The order of the fields is D gene, J gene, clone size, V gene, CDR3 protein, CDR3 DNA. D genes are given only for firm matches. Clone size is not always given. Where it is, it says once, few, many or a class for expanded clones.

TRBD1 | TRBJ1-2 | - | TRBV4-1 | CASSQIQGDSYGYTF | TGCGCCAGCAGCCAGATACAGGGGGACTCCTATGGCTACACCTTC
TRBD2 | TRBJ2-7 | - | TRBV11-2 | CASSTGLAIEQYF | TGTGCCAGCAGCACGGGACTAGCGATCGAGCAGTACTTC
- | TRBJ1-4 | - | TRBV7-9 | CASIGGKTNEKLFF | TGTGCCAGCATAGGAGGGAAAACTAATGAAAAACTGTTTTTT
- | TRBJ1-3 | - | TRBV30 | CAWRAGFASGNTIYF | TGTGCCTGGAGGGCCGGGTTTGCGTCTGGAAACACCATATATTTT
- | TRBJ2-7 | - | TRBV5-6 | CASSLRLVGSYEQYF | TGTGCCAGCAGCTTGCGACTAGTTGGATCCTACGAGCAGTACTTC
- | TRBJ1-1 | - | TRBV27 | CASSTTGEAFF | TGTGCCAGCAGTACGACGGGTGAAGCTTTCTTT
- | TRBJ2-5 | - | TRBV7-9 | CASSRFTGTETQYF | TGTGCCAGCAGCCGCTTCACAGGGACGGAGACCCAGTACTTC
- | TRBJ1-2 | - | TRBV30 | CAWSGGNSPNYGYTF | TGTGCCTGGAGCGGAGGGAACAGCCCTAACTATGGCTACACCTTC
- | TRBJ2-7 | few | TRBV5-4 | CASSLETAYEQYF | TGTGCCAGCAGCTTGGAGACAGCCTACGAGCAGTACTTC
- | TRBJ2-1 | - | TRBV20-1 | CSGGNNEQFF | TGCTCCGGCGGAAACAATGAGCAGTTCTTC
- | TRBJ1-4 | - | TRBV6-5 | CASSYRGLKLFF | TGTGCCAGCAGTTACCGCGGGTTAAAACTGTTTTTT
- | TRBJ2-3 | once | TRBV5-4 | CASSLPGITDTQYF | TGTGCCAGCAGCTTGCCGGGTATAACAGATACGCAGTATTTT
- | TRBJ1-2 | - | TRBV10-3 | CAIGNLANYGYTF | TGTGCCATCGGTAACTTAGCTAACTATGGCTACACCTTC
- | TRBJ1-2 | few | TRBV27 | CASSPSRKLRGYTF | TGTGCCAGCAGTCCCTCGAGGAAGCTGAGGGGCTACACCTTC
- | TRBJ2-7 | - | TRBV30 | CAWSIGQGYEQYF | TGTGCCTGGAGTATTGGGCAAGGATACGAGCAGTACTTC
- | TRBJ1-2 | - | TRBV27 | CASSLGFPQGGYGYTF | TGTGCCAGCAGTTTAGGGTTTCCCCAAGGGGGCTATGGCTACACCTTC
- | TRBJ2-2 | - | TRBV7-6 | CASSLGHQDGELFF | TGTGCCAGCAGCCTAGGACACCAGGACGGGGAGCTGTTTTTT
- | TRBJ1-5 | once | TRBV30 | CAWSLDYQPQHF | TGTGCCTGGAGTCTGGACTATCAGCCCCAGCATTTT
- | TRBJ2-1 | - | TRBV11-1 | CASSFLDNEQFF | TGTGCCAGCAGCTTCTTAGACAATGAGCAGTTCTTC
- | TRBJ1-3 | - | TRBV5-6 | CASSLSPLTGNTIYF | TGTGCCAGCAGCTTGAGTCCCCTAACTGGAAACACCATATATTTT
TRBD1 | TRBJ1-2 | - | TRBV14 | CASSQERGRSNGYTF | TGTGCCAGCAGCCAAGAGAGGGGGCGGTCTAATGGCTACACCTTC
- | TRBJ2-7 | - | TRBV27 | CASSLSLPSGTYEQYF | TGTGCCAGCAGTTTATCACTCCCAAGCGGCACCTACGAGCAGTACTTC
TRBD2 | TRBJ2-7 | - | TRBV6-1 | CASISGTPSYEQYF | TGTGCCAGCATAAGCGGGACGCCTTCCTACGAGCAGTACTTC
- | TRBJ2-7 | - | TRBV19 | CASSISGRNYEQYF | TGTGCCAGTAGTATTTCCGGGAGAAACTACGAGCAGTACTTC
TRBD1 | TRBJ1-6 | - | TRBV27 | CASSPDGTGYSPLHF | TGTGCCAGCAGTCCGGACGGGACAGGGTATTCACCCCTCCACTTT
- | TRBJ2-5 | - | TRBV30 | CAWSVSRVSETQYF | TGTGCCTGGAGTGTATCCAGGGTCTCAGAGACCCAGTACTTC
- | TRBJ1-1 | - | TRBV28 | CASSFRGGLEAFF | TGTGCCAGCAGTTTTCGGGGGGGGCTCGAAGCTTTCTTT
- | TRBJ2-7 | - | TRBV7-8 | CASSPQRVASPYEQYF | TGTGCCAGCAGCCCCCAACGAGTAGCGTCACCCTACGAGCAGTACTTC
- | TRBJ1-2 | - | TRBV11-2 | CASSPTGNYGYTF | TGTGCCAGCAGCCCCACGGGGAACTATGGCTACACCTTC
- | TRBJ2-7 | - | TRBV27 | CASSLRLAGYEQYF | TGTGCCAGCAGTTTAAGGCTAGCCGGGTACGAGCAGTACTTC
- | TRBJ2-3 | - | TRBV2 | CASFMDGGGPDTQYF | TGTGCCAGCTTTATGGACGGAGGGGGCCCAGATACGCAGTATTTT
TRBD2 | TRBJ2-3 | - | TRBV5-3 | CARSLEGLAGQGTDTQYF | TGTGCCAGAAGCTTGGAAGGACTAGCGGGTCAAGGCACAGATACGCAGTATTTT
- | TRBJ1-2 | - | TRBV6-5 | CASSYGWKGFDGYTF | TGTGCCAGCAGTTACGGGTGGAAGGGGTTCGATGGCTACACCTTC
- | TRBJ1-5 | - | TRBV5-5 | CASSLTLPQGGTQPQHF | TGTGCCAGCAGCTTAACCCTCCCACAGGGTGGGACTCAGCCCCAGCATTTT
- | TRBJ2-3 | - | TRBV6-4 | CASSPVAGSTDTQYF | TGTGCCAGCAGTCCCGTAGCAGGGAGCACAGATACGCAGTATTTT
TRBD1 | TRBJ2-7 | - | TRBV5-1 | CASSLAGQGTYEQYF | TGCGCCAGCAGCTTGGCCGGACAGGGCACCTACGAGCAGTACTTC
TRBD1 | TRBJ2-6 | - | TRBV18 | CASSQDRGSFPGANVLTF | TGTGCCAGCTCACAGGACAGGGGGTCTTTTCCTGGGGCCAACGTCCTGACTTTC
TRBD2 | TRBJ2-5 | - | TRBV4-2 | CASSQGHSASGRGAETQYF | TGTGCCAGCAGCCAAGGTCATTCGGCTAGCGGGAGGGGGGCAGAGACCCAGTACTTC
- | TRBJ2-3 | - | TRBV5-1 | CASSLEQGRTDTQYF | TGCGCCAGCAGCTTGGAGCAGGGCCGCACAGATACGCAGTATTTT
- | TRBJ2-5 | - | TRBV7-6 | CASSSGGRETQYF | TGTGCCAGCAGCTCCGGGGGGCGAGAGACCCAGTACTTC
- | TRBJ1-2 | once | TRBV29-1 | CSVASVNYGYTF | TGCAGCGTCGCGTCGGTTAACTATGGCTACACCTTC
TRBD1 | TRBJ1-2 | - | TRBV28 | CASSNGGQPTF | TGTGCCAGCAGCAACGGGGGACAGCCGACCTTC
TRBD1 | TRBJ2-1 | - | TRBV11-3 | CASSRQGKDEQFF | TGTGCCAGCAGCAGACAGGGGAAAGATGAGCAGTTCTTC
- | TRBJ2-3 | - | TRBV2 | CATPKGGALGTDTQYF | TGTGCCACCCCAAAGGGGGGGGCGCTGGGCACAGATACGCAGTATTTT
TRBD1 | TRBJ1-1 | - | TRBV19 | CASSRDRGYTEAFF | TGTGCCAGTAGCCGGGACAGGGGGTACACTGAAGCTTTCTTT
TRBD2 | TRBJ2-1 | once | TRBV27 | CASSLYQGGRALNEQFF | TGTGCCAGCAGTTTATATCAGGGCGGGAGGGCCCTAAATGAGCAGTTCTTC
- | TRBJ2-1 | - | TRBV7-2 | CASSRTINEQFF | TGTGCCAGCAGCAGGACTATCAATGAGCAGTTCTTC
- | TRBJ2-3 | - | TRBV30 | CAWSLTDTQYF | TGTGCCTGGAGTCTCACAGATACGCAGTATTTT
TRBD2 | TRBJ2-1 | - | TRBV19 | CASSKRESSYNEQFF | TGTGCCAGTAGTAAGCGGGAGAGCTCCTACAATGAGCAGTTCTTC
- | TRBJ1-2 | few | TRBV29-1 | CSVEETNYGYTF | TGCAGCGTTGAGGAGACTAACTATGGCTACACCTTC
TRBD2 | TRBJ2-3 | once | TRBV6-5 | CASSYQRGVTDTQYF | TGTGCCAGCAGTTACCAGCGGGGGGTCACAGATACGCAGTATTTT
TRBD1 | TRBJ1-6 | - | TRBV28 | CASRDRNSPLHF | TGTGCCAGCAGGGACAGGAATTCACCCCTCCACTTT
TRBD1 | TRBJ2-7 | - | TRBV6-1 | CASSEAIDRGYEQYF | TGTGCCAGCAGTGAAGCCATTGACAGGGGGTACGAGCAGTACTTC
- | TRBJ1-2 | - | TRBV7-9 | CASSLDGRLNYGYTF | TGTGCCAGCAGCTTAGATGGCAGGTTGAACTATGGCTACACCTTC
- | TRBJ1-1 | - | TRBV4-1 | CASSQGGEAFF | TGCGCCAGCAGCCAAGGGGGCGAAGCTTTCTTT